The 7 T cell receptor beta chains given below trace back to one sample, sequenced in a study of T cells in tuberculosis (dated 2018 in TCRdb). The library was obtained by the immunoSEQ multiplex PCR assay. TCRdb obtained this table from immuneACCESS and retained in-frame rearrangements with V and J assigned. These tables miss some clones; where compared with another copy, unresolved V genes account for less than half of the shortfall, and the remainder is unexplained. Present in this sample are 30,000 to 40,000 clones, roughly 95% of which were seen just once. Together, the top ten hold roughly 4% of the sample. What this sample's time point label stands for: new active TB diagnosis, blood taken before or within 7 days of starting treatment. The sequencing here drew on PBMCs, taken at tuberculosis diagnosis. The receptors derive from an adult with tuberculosis.

The chain employs TRBV5-6 and TRBJ1-3, with D hard to call. Germline V gene data show CDR1 as SGHDT and CDR2 as YYEEEE. Deletions cut 4 bases from V and 0 bases from J, with 11 bases between. The CDR3 is 15 amino acids. The CDR3 reads CASSLRYDSGNTIYF. CDR3 sequence (DNA): TGTGCCAGCAGCCTGCGATACGACTCTGGAAACACCATATATTTT.

The chain recombines TRBV5-1 with TRBJ2-3; D remains ambiguous. V lost 3 bases to trimming and J lost 6 bases, with 8 bases between them. The CDR3 length is 12 residues. The V gene's germline CDR1 is SGHRS and CDR2 YFSETQ. The CDR3 loop reads CASSWATDTQYF. DNA of the CDR3: TGCGCCAGCAGCTGGGCGACGGATACGCAGTATTTT.

This chain joins TRBV30 and TRBJ1-2, with 9 nucleotides matching TRBD1. The germline CDR1 and CDR2 sequences are GTSNPN and SVGIG (reference sequence). This CDR3 has 20 residues. The trim removed 2 bases at V and 2 bases at J, leaving 21 bases unmatched. DNA for the CDR3: TGTGCCTGGAGTAACAGGGCGGCAAAAGGGACAGGGAAAGGGAACTATGGCTACACCTTC. It codes for CAWSNRAAKGTGKGNYGYTF.

This chain uses TRBV6-1 with TRBJ2-3, with TRBD2 identical over 12 bases. Trimming took 2 bases from V and 0 from J; bases not matched to a gene: 3. The V gene's germline CDR1 is MNHNS and CDR2 SASEGT. The CDR3 is 17 residues long. The CDR3 loop reads CASSELAGGPSTDTQYF. In DNA form, the CDR3 reads TGTGCCAGCAGTGAACTAGCGGGGGGGCCTAGCACAGATACGCAGTATTTT.

This chain links TRBV5-4 with TRBJ2-7, with 11 nucleotides matching TRBD1. J was trimmed by 4 bases and V by 4 bases; bases with no gene match: 7. The CDR3 covers 15 residues. Germline V CDR1 and CDR2: SGHNT, YYREEE (reference sequence). CDR3 residues: CASSGPGTGGYEQYF. The CDR3, as DNA: TGTGCCAGCAGCGGCCCCGGGACAGGGGGTTACGAGCAGTACTTC.

V usage is TRBV10-3 and J usage is TRBJ1-1; 8 bases line up with TRBD1. The CDR3 loop spans 12 amino acids. CDR1 is ENHRY and CDR2 is SYGVKD in the germline V gene. After removal of 10 bases from V and 5 bases from J, the junction contained 6 bases not matched to a gene. As DNA, the CDR3 is TGTGCCACTGGACAGGGAAGTACTGAAGCTTTCTTT. It is translated as CATGQGSTEAFF.

The chain recombines TRBV2 with TRBJ1-1; TRBD1 is a possible D gene (5 bases). Trimming left V 2 bases short and J 1 base short, with 8 bases between. The germline V gene encodes CDR1 SNHLY and CDR2 FYNNEI. This CDR3 spans 14 amino acids. CDR3 loop: CASSEPGPNTEAFF. The CDR3 DNA sequence: TGTGCCAGCAGTGAACCAGGGCCGAACACTGAAGCTTTCTTT.